Following are 6 T cell receptor beta chains from one sample sequenced in a study of control samples from healthy donors and cancer patients. TCRdb's copy holds only in-frame clones and misses some; the assay was immunoSEQ multiplex PCR. The sample records 150,000 to 200,000 clones, more than 90% being singletons. The sequenced sample consisted of blood. These receptors came from a man younger than 45 in good health.

This sequence joins TRBV27 and TRBJ1-5, with D unclear. There are 15 residues in the CDR3. Trimming shortened V by 0 bases and J by 6 bases, and 12 bases separated the two germline ends. Germline CDR1 reads MNHEY; CDR2 reads SMNVEV (reference sequence). CDR3 sequence reads: CASSLSPLGAQPQHF. The CDR3 coding sequence is TGTGCCAGCAGTTTATCCCCTCTGGGAGCTCAGCCCCAGCATTTT.

J is TRBJ1-2 and V is TRBV4-1; a possible D gene is TRBD1 (5 bases). Germline V gene sequence: CDR1 MGHRA, CDR2 YSYEKL. There are 16 residues in the CDR3. The V and J ends lost 4 bases and 1 base respectively, with 16 bases between them. CDR3 sequence reads: CASSRDGGTDNYGYTF. DNA for the CDR3: TGCGCCAGCAGCCGAGATGGAGGGACGGATAACTATGGCTACACCTTC.

The rearrangement uses TRBV7-8 and TRBJ2-5; 10 positions match TRBD2. Unmatched junction bases numbered 14, after V lost 1 base and J lost 9 bases. The CDR3 is made up of 17 amino acids. Looked up from germline, CDR1 is SGHVS and CDR2 is FQNEAQ. In DNA, the CDR3 is TGTGCCAGCAGCTTAGAACTAGCGGGGTTCCCCCAGGGGGCCCAGTACTTC. Translated, it gives CASSLELAGFPQGAQYF.

J is TRBJ1-1 and V is TRBV2; 9 bases are a match to TRBD1. This CDR3 is built from 14 residues. J was trimmed by 0 bases and V by 10 bases; bases with no gene match: 6. The germline gives CDR1 SNHLY, CDR2 FYNNEI. CDR3 in DNA: TGTGCCACCCGGACAGGGGCGATGAACACTGAAGCTTTCTTT. Translating gives CATRTGAMNTEAFF. The variable domain in full, with the rest retrieved from reference TRBV2 and TRBJ1-1, is EPEVTQTPSHQVTQMGQEVILRCVPISNHLYFYWYRQILGQKVEFLVSFYNNEISEKSEIFDDQFSVERPDGSNFTLKIRSTKLEDSAMYFCATRTGAMNTEAFFGQGTRLTVV.

The rearrangement links TRBV7-6 to TRBJ1-1; D unresolved. V was cut by 2 bases and J by 1 base, with 11 bases left in between. Germline CDR1 is SGHVS and CDR2 is FNYEAQ. This CDR3 region has 15 residues. CDR3 nucleotides: TGTGCCAGCAGCTTAAACCCGAAGGCGAACACTGAAGCTTTCTTT. Amino acid sequence: CASSLNPKANTEAFF.

The V and J genes are TRBV4-2 and TRBJ2-3; 12 nucleotides line up with TRBD2. After removal of 4 bases from V and 4 bases from J, the junction contained 6 bases not matched to a gene. Germline CDR1 is LGHNA and CDR2 is YNFKEQ. The CDR3 has 16 residues. The DNA of the CDR3 is TGTGCCAGCAGCCCCGCTAGCGGGGGGGGCGCAGATACGCAGTATTTT. Protein sequence: CASSPASGGGADTQYF.